The clone carrying this TCR beta chain was seen just once. The antigen remains undetermined. The trim removed 7 bases at V and 3 bases at J, leaving 4 bases unmatched. There are 14 residues in the CDR3. CDR1 and CDR2 (germline): SQVTM, ANQGSEA. Clones were read by immunoSEQ multiplex PCR, and TCRdb kept only the in-frame ones, dropping some. The sample holds roughly 16,000 clones, more than 65% seen once. The sample comes from a study of PD-1 blockade in mismatch repair-deficient tumors. Study overall: All were previously treated, progressing patients with eleven to twelve mismatch repair-deficient cancer types.

Study outcomes and limitations: After pembrolizumab, tumor-resident clones rose rapidly, then generally contracted before radiologic responses.

Every patient had mismatch repair deficiency by PCR or immunohistochemistry. TCR sequencing covered a few patients who responded to pembrolizumab. The receptor's source is an adult with mismatch repair-deficient cancer. The gene calls are TRBV29-1 and TRBJ2-1; TRBD2 matches 12 bases. Sample: PBMCs, taken 4 weeks after starting pembrolizumab. In DNA form, the CDR3 reads TGCAGCGAGACTAGCGGGAGTCGCTACAATGAGCAGTTCTTC. Translation: CSETSGSRYNEQFF.